These 16 T cell receptor beta chains originate from one sample sequenced in a study of T-cell reconstitution after alpha-beta-depleted transplantation in children. A library of TCRbeta sequences, prepared with unique molecular identifiers, was generated. TCRdb reprocessed the PCR reads via MiXCR and lists one record per CDR3 protein. The sample has about 830,000 distinct CDR3 sequences, around 17% seen once. The specimen was PBMCs, mostly from graft donor cells, collected 360 days after TCRalphabeta/CD19-depleted stem cell transplant. The receptors stem from a male patient younger than 18 who had a stem cell transplant for acute lymphoblastic leukemia, so the T cells may come from the graft donor.

This clonotype was detected many times. This chain uses TRBV28 with TRBJ1-4, with 8 bases matching TRBD1. Germline V gene lookup returns CDR1 MDHEN and CDR2 SYDVKM. There are 14 residues in the CDR3. V lost 4 bases and J lost 7; bases outside the gene matches: 5. CDR3 sequence (DNA): TGTGCCAGCAGTTCCAGGGGGCAGAGTGAAAAACTGTTTTTT. This codes for CASSSRGQSEKLFF. Full variable domain (rest looked up from reference TRBV28 and TRBJ1-4): DVKVTQSSRYLVKRTGEKVFLECVQDMDHENMFWYRQDPGLGLRLIYFSYDVKMKEKGDIPEGYSVSREKKERFSLILESASTNQTSMYLCASSSRGQSEKLFFGSGTQLSVL.

The chain is built from TRBV5-1 and TRBJ2-7; TRBD2 matches 7 bases. CDR1 and CDR2 (germline): SGHRS, YFSETQ. The CDR3 has 14 amino acids. J lost 5 bases, V lost 0 bases, and 5 bases had no gene match. CDR3 nucleotide sequence: TGCGCCAGCAGCTTGGGCGGGAGTATTGACGAGCAGTACTTC. It encodes CASSLGGSIDEQYF.

The V and J genes are TRBV3-1 and TRBJ2-3; D is possibly TRBD1 or TRBD2 (5 bases each). Germline V gene sequence: CDR1 LGHDT, CDR2 YNNKEL (reference sequence). With 1 base removed from V and 3 bases from J, the gap between germline ends came to 14 bases. The CDR3 sequence is 16 residues long. The CDR3 sequence is CASSQVSGPRTDTQYF. The CDR3 coding sequence is TGTGCCAGCAGCCAAGTCTCGGGACCCCGAACAGATACGCAGTATTTT.

This clonotype was seen at least ten times. The chain is built from TRBV24-1 and TRBJ2-5, with TRBD1 matching 9 bases. CDR1 is KGHDR and CDR2 is SFDVKD in the germline V gene. After removal of 4 bases from V and 3 bases from J, the junction contained 5 bases not matched to a gene. The CDR3 consists of 15 residues. This chain's CDR3 is CATSDSGTGKETQYF. CDR3 nucleotides: TGTGCCACCAGTGACTCCGGGACAGGGAAAGAGACCCAGTACTTC.

This clonotype was seen once. The gene calls are TRBV24-1 and TRBJ2-2; D gene unclear. V lost 4 bases and J lost 5, with 13 bases in between. Germline loops: CDR1 KGHDR, CDR2 SFDVKD. The CDR3 runs to 15 residues. The CDR3 nucleotides are TGTGCCACCAGTGAAGGTCGACCAAATACCGGGGAGCTGTTTTTT. Amino acids: CATSEGRPNTGELFF.

Comments on this clonotype: A much larger clone lies a single base off, so this may be a read error. V gene TRBV10-2 combines with J gene TRBJ2-2; D tentatively reads TRBD1 or TRBD2 (5 bases each). The V and J ends lost 6 bases and 8 bases respectively, with 16 bases between them. Germline assignment: CDR1 WSHSY and CDR2 SAAADI. The CDR3 sequence is 14 residues long. In nucleotides, the CDR3 is TGCGCCAGCAGCGACAGAATGGGGGTGGGGGAGCTGTTTTTT. This gives the protein CASSDRMGVGELFF.

V usage is TRBV4-1 and J usage is TRBJ2-7; the D gene is possibly TRBD2 (5 bases). The CDR3 runs 14 residues. Deletions cut 0 bases from V and 9 bases from J, with 15 bases between. Germline V gene sequence: CDR1 MGHRA, CDR2 YSYEKL. For the CDR3, the DNA is TGCGCCAGCAGCCAAGACCTAGCAGGTCGTCGGCAGTACTTC. This translates into CASSQDLAGRRQYF.

This clonotype was counted only a few times. The chain joins TRBV20-1 to TRBJ2-7; TRBD1 matches at 8 bases. From germline, CDR1 is DFQATT and CDR2 SNEGSKA (reference sequence). CDR3 length: 13 residues. V dropped 6 bases and J dropped 4; count of bases not matched to a gene: 8. The CDR3 spells CSADGQGAYEQYF. The CDR3 DNA reads as TGCAGTGCCGATGGGCAGGGGGCTTACGAGCAGTACTTC.

This chain uses TRBV7-2 with TRBJ2-3, with D unclear. The V gene lost 5 bases and the J gene lost 2 bases, with 14 bases spanning the gap. Germline V CDR1 and CDR2: SGHTA, FQGNSA. The CDR3 is made up of 15 amino acids. CDR3 DNA sequence: TGTGCCAGCAGCCCCTCGCACTCTCCCACAGATACGCAGTATTTT. Amino acid sequence: CASSPSHSPTDTQYF.

This clonotype turned up a few times. The J gene is TRBJ2-5, the V gene TRBV20-1, with D perhaps TRBD1 (6 bases). V was clipped by 0 bases and J by 7 bases, with 12 bases between them. In germline, CDR1 is DFQATT, CDR2 SNEGSKA (reference sequence). The CDR3 length is 13 residues. CDR3 sequence reads: CSAREWPGVTQYF. In nucleotides, the CDR3 is TGCAGTGCTAGAGAGTGGCCAGGGGTGACCCAGTACTTC.

The rearrangement joins TRBV4-2 to TRBJ2-7; 9 positions agree with TRBD1. After removal of 1 base from V and 3 bases from J, the junction contained 4 bases not matched to a gene. Germline assignment: CDR1 LGHNA and CDR2 YNFKEQ. This CDR3 is built from 15 residues. This CDR3 is CASSQADRGGYEQYF. Written as DNA, the CDR3 is TGTGCCAGCAGCCAAGCGGACAGGGGCGGCTACGAGCAGTACTTC.

This clonotype has ten or more counts. The chain links TRBV9 to TRBJ2-2; D ambiguous. The CDR3 length is 14 residues. Germline V gene data show CDR1 as SGDLS and CDR2 as YYNGEE. V was clipped by 0 bases and J by 5 bases, with 8 bases between them. The CDR3 nucleotides read TGTGCCAGCAGCGTAGTACCGGTAACCGGGGAGCTGTTTTTT. It codes for CASSVVPVTGELFF.

In its sample, this clonotype was seen a few times. In nucleotides, the CDR3 is TGTGCCACCAGCAGAGGACCGGGGACGACCTACGAGCAGTACTTC. This encodes CATSRGPGTTYEQYF. The V call is TRBV15, the J call TRBJ2-7; tentatively, D is TRBD1 or TRBD2 (5 bases each). The germline gives CDR1 LNHNV, CDR2 YYDKDF (reference sequence). V was shortened by 1 base and J by 2 bases, with 12 bases between the two germline ends. This CDR3 region has 15 residues.

The sample holds a few counts of this clonotype. The chain joins TRBV12-3 or TRBV12-4 to TRBJ2-1; D gene ambiguous. CDR3 length: 16 amino acids. Trimming pared 3 bases from V and 0 bases from J, leaving 12 bases between. The CDR3 DNA sequence: TGTGCCAGCAGTTTCGGATTAAGGAGCTCCTACAATGAGCAGTTCTTC. This sequence encodes CASSFGLRSSYNEQFF.

CDR3 sequence: CASSSLIAGVSAETQYF. In DNA, the CDR3 is TGTGCCAGCAGTAGTTTGATAGCGGGAGTATCAGCAGAGACCCAGTACTTC. The chain links TRBV6-1 to TRBJ2-5; 9 nucleotides align to TRBD2. Germline V lookup: CDR1 MNHNS, CDR2 SASEGT. The CDR3 extends over 17 amino acids. V shed 5 bases, J shed 4 bases, and the junction held 14 bases outside the gene matches.

The chain has TRBV29-1 and TRBJ1-2; TRBD1 aligns across 8 bases. V lost 4 bases, J lost 7 bases, and 5 bases stayed unmatched. The CDR3 has 12 amino acids. The germline V gene has CDR1 SQVTM and CDR2 ANQGSEA. Here the CDR3 reads CSVAGGELGYTF. The CDR3 DNA sequence: TGCAGCGTTGCAGGGGGCGAGCTTGGCTACACCTTC. Complete variable domain (other parts from reference TRBV29-1 and TRBJ1-2): SAVISQKPSRDICQRGTSLTIQCQVDSQVTMMFWYRQQPGQSLTLIATANQGSEATYESGFVIDKFPISRPNLTFSTLTVSNMSPEDSSIYLCSVAGGELGYTFGSGTRLTVV.